Below are 20 T cell receptor beta chains sequenced from a single sample in a study of blood T cell repertoires in COVID-19. Method: immunoSEQ multiplex PCR; TCRdb's copy keeps in-frame clones and lacks some. This repertoire shows about 200,000 clones, around 89% found once; its top ten account for approximately 8%. Material for sequencing was PBMCs or T cells enriched from blood (not recorded which). The source is a woman under 30 who had recovered from COVID-19.

The chain links TRBV28 to TRBJ2-7, with 9 bases fitting TRBD1. CDR1 is MDHEN and CDR2 is SYDVKM in the germline V gene. CDR3 length equals 14 residues. The trim removed 6 bases at V and 5 bases at J, leaving 8 bases unmatched. The CDR3 DNA is TGTGCCAGCAGCCGGGGACAGGGTTACAACGAGCAGTACTTC. Translation: CASSRGQGYNEQYF.

The chain is built from TRBV23-1 and TRBJ2-1; TRBD1 matches at 10 bases. TRBV23-1 is an ORF, and what it does is uncertain. The CDR3 has 17 amino acids. The V and J ends lost 4 bases and 0 bases, in that order; junction bases with no gene match: 6. The CDR3 loop is CASSLKDRGSSYNEQFF. The CDR3, as DNA: TGCGCCAGCAGTCTTAAGGACAGGGGGAGCTCCTACAATGAGCAGTTCTTC.

The CDR3 reads CASSIGRTYEQYF. CDR3 bases: TGTGCCAGCAGTATTGGCCGCACCTACGAGCAGTACTTC. This sequence joins TRBV28 and TRBJ2-7, with D unclear. CDR3 length equals 13 residues. Germline V lookup: CDR1 MDHEN, CDR2 SYDVKM. Between the trimmed V and J ends, which lost 5 bases and 2 bases, there was a span of 10 bases.

The chain has TRBV2 and TRBJ1-5; no reliable D call. V was clipped by 3 bases and J by 1 base, with 7 bases between them. The CDR3 has 14 amino acids. Germline values: CDR1 SNHLY, CDR2 FYNNEI. The CDR3 bases are TGTGCCAGCAGTGAGGCCAGAAGCAATCAGCCCCAGCATTTT. Residues: CASSEARSNQPQHF.

The V gene is TRBV9, the J gene TRBJ2-3; D may be TRBD2 (6 bases). Trimming took off 4 bases at V and 3 bases at J, with 15 bases between the two ends. Looked up from germline, CDR1 is SGDLS and CDR2 is YYNGEE. This CDR3 comprises 15 residues. In nucleotides, the CDR3 is TGTGCCAGCAGCCTCCGGGACTGGGGGACAGATACGCAGTATTTT. Protein sequence: CASSLRDWGTDTQYF.

The chain joins TRBV4-1 to TRBJ2-7, with a tentative D call TRBD1 (6 bases). Trimming took off 0 bases at V and 2 bases at J, with 20 bases between the two ends. CDR1 and CDR2 (germline): MGHRA, YSYEKL. The CDR3 loop spans 18 amino acids. CDR3 sequence: CASSQDPANGGRAYEQYF. The CDR3, as DNA: TGCGCCAGCAGCCAAGACCCTGCTAATGGGGGCCGGGCCTACGAGCAGTACTTC.

The table lists this clone with a few counts. The V and J genes are TRBV7-3 and TRBJ1-3, with D possibly TRBD1 on 5 matching bases. The length of the CDR3 is 20 residues. Germline CDR1 reads SGHTA; CDR2 reads FQGTGA. Trimming removed 1 base at V and 3 bases at J, with 25 bases between. The CDR3 DNA reads as TGTGCCAGCAGCTTAAAGGTTTCAGGGCGATATCAACCCCGTGGAAACACCATATATTTT. It codes for CASSLKVSGRYQPRGNTIYF.

The chain employs TRBV4-1 and TRBJ2-4; TRBD2 matches 10 bases. The CDR3 runs to 19 residues. The germline V gene encodes CDR1 MGHRA and CDR2 YSYEKL. J lost 0 bases, V lost 0 bases, and 8 bases had no gene match. CDR3 sequence reads: CASSQDNEAGGLAKNIQYF. The CDR3 DNA reads as TGCGCCAGCAGCCAAGATAATGAAGCGGGGGGGTTAGCCAAAAACATTCAGTACTTC.

This clone came up once. The genes are TRBV11-2 and TRBJ1-1, with D uncertain. Trimming took 2 bases from V and 5 from J, leaving 9 bases between them. Germline assignment: CDR1 SGHAT and CDR2 FQNNGV. The CDR3 runs to 13 residues. As DNA, the CDR3 is TGTGCCAGCAGCTTATTCGGGAGGACTGAAGCTTTCTTT. This translates into CASSLFGRTEAFF.

This clone was seen once. The rearrangement joins TRBV6-5 to TRBJ1-2, with 7 bases fitting TRBD1. CDR3 length equals 13 residues. Trimming removed 7 bases from V and 4 bases from J; junction bases left unmatched: 6. Germline V gives CDR1 MNHEY, CDR2 SVGAGI. The CDR3: CASTRNRGYGYTF. CDR3 DNA sequence: TGTGCCAGCACCCGAAACAGGGGCTATGGCTACACCTTC.

The chain uses TRBV28 and TRBJ1-2; 9 nucleotides align to TRBD1. Trimming removed 2 bases from V and 4 bases from J; junction bases left unmatched: 5. Germline V gene data show CDR1 as MDHEN and CDR2 as SYDVKM. The CDR3 is made up of 15 amino acids. The CDR3 DNA is TGTGCCAGCAGTTTAAATGGACAGGGGAGCTATGGCTACACCTTC. Residues: CASSLNGQGSYGYTF.

CDR3 region: CAISDKDSRGYGYTF. The CDR3 coding sequence is TGTGCCATCAGTGACAAAGACAGCCGTGGGTATGGCTACACCTTC. The chain uses TRBV10-3 and TRBJ1-2; TRBD1 is a possible D gene (5 bases). This CDR3 region has 15 residues. The germline V gene has CDR1 ENHRY and CDR2 SYGVKD. V lost 3 bases and J lost 5, with 16 bases in between.

This clone was picked up one time. The chain combines TRBV9 with TRBJ1-6; weak D call: TRBD1 (6 bases). CDR3 length: 15 amino acids. Trimming shortened V by 0 bases and J by 10 bases, and 14 bases separated the two germline ends. Looked up from germline, CDR1 is SGDLS and CDR2 is YYNGEE. CDR3 loop: CASSVGQGWGSPLHF. The CDR3 bases are TGTGCCAGCAGCGTAGGGCAGGGGTGGGGATCACCCCTCCACTTT.

The chain joins TRBV28 to TRBJ1-2, with TRBD1 matching over 10 bases. The CDR3 length is 17 residues. Germline CDR1 and CDR2: MDHEN and SYDVKM. CDR3 sequence (DNA): TGTGCTACCCCCCGGGACAGGGGTGAGGGGACTAACTATGGCTACACCTTC. This gives the protein CATPRDRGEGTNYGYTF.

The chain has TRBV6-5 and TRBJ2-3, with 8 bases identical to TRBD1. With 7 bases clipped from V and 3 bases from J, the junction kept 6 bases outside the gene matches. Germline V lookup: CDR1 MNHEY, CDR2 SVGAGI. The CDR3 runs 14 residues. The CDR3 nucleotides are TGTGCCAGCAAGGCGGACAGGGTAACAGATACGCAGTATTTT. It codes for CASKADRVTDTQYF.

The rearrangement links TRBV6-5 to TRBJ1-2; TRBD1 aligns across 7 bases. Germline assignment: CDR1 MNHEY and CDR2 SVGAGI. The CDR3 is 14 amino acids. V was clipped by 9 bases and J by 4 bases; unmatched bases: 11. The CDR3 reads CASTRDSLFYGYTF. CDR3 bases: TGTGCCAGTACCCGGGACAGCCTATTCTATGGCTACACCTTC.

The chain combines TRBV11-2 with TRBJ2-2, with 10 bases lining up with TRBD2. The junction had 12 bases not matched to a gene; V was cut back by 2 bases and J by 12 bases. The CDR3 spans 16 residues. Germline assignment: CDR1 SGHAT and CDR2 FQNNGV. In DNA form, the CDR3 reads TGTGCCAGCAGCTTAAATAGCGGGGGGTACCTGGAGCAGCTGTTTTTT. Protein sequence: CASSLNSGGYLEQLFF. The full variable domain, rest sourced from reference TRBV11-2 and TRBJ2-2, is EAGVAQSPRYKIIEKRQSVAFWCNPISGHATLYWYQQILGQGPKLLIQFQNNGVVDDSQLPKDRFSAERLKGVDSTLKIQPAKLEDSAVYLCASSLNSGGYLEQLFFGEGSRLTVL.

J is TRBJ2-7 and V is TRBV30; the match to TRBD2 covers 15 bases. With V trimmed by 2 bases and J by 6 bases, 8 bases remained unmatched. Germline-derived CDR1 and CDR2 are GTSNPN and SVGIG (reference sequence). The length of the CDR3 is 16 residues. CDR3 region: CAWSHGLAGGPVEQYF. The CDR3, as DNA: TGTGCCTGGAGTCATGGACTAGCGGGGGGGCCAGTCGAGCAGTACTTC.

The chain links TRBV27 to TRBJ1-2; 10 bases match TRBD1. J gave up 8 bases and V 0 bases, and 6 bases lay outside the gene matches. Per germline, CDR1 MNHEY and CDR2 SMNVEV (reference sequence). The CDR3 is 15 amino acids. CDR3 in amino acids: CASSLSPGTGEGYTF. The CDR3 bases are TGTGCCAGCAGTTTATCGCCCGGGACAGGGGAAGGCTACACCTTC.

This clone was seen once. The chain carries TRBV7-8 and TRBJ1-1; D is undetermined. The CDR3 contains 15 residues. Trimming pared 3 bases from V and 1 base from J, leaving 12 bases between. CDR1 and CDR2 from the germline V gene are SGHVS and FQNEAQ. This chain's CDR3 is CASSLTGPTNTEAFF. CDR3 nucleotides: TGTGCCAGCAGCTTGACGGGTCCTACGAACACTGAAGCTTTCTTT.